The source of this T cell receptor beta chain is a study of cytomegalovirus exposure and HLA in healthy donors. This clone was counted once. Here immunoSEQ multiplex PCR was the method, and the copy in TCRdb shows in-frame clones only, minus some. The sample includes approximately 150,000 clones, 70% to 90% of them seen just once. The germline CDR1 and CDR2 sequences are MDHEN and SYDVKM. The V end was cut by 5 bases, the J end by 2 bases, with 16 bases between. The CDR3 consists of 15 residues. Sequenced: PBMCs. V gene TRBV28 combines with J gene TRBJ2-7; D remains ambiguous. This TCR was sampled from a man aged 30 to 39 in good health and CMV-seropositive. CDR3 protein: CASSLPGGVTYEQYF. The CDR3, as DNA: TGTGCCAGCAGTCTCCCCGGTGGAGTTACCTACGAGCAGTACTTC. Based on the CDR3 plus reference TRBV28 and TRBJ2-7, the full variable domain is DVKVTQSSRYLVKRTGEKVFLECVQDMDHENMFWYRQDPGLGLRLIYFSYDVKMKEKGDIPEGYSVSREKKERFSLILESASTNQTSMYLCASSLPGGVTYEQYFGPGTRLTVT.